The sequence of this T cell receptor (beta chain) was determined in a study of T cells in Graves' hyperthyroidism and ophthalmopathy. This clonotype occurred a few times. What it recognizes is unknown. There were TCR beta CDR3 regions amplified from RNA transcripts. HTBI primers were employed in a first-round RT-PCR of the TCR CDR3. TCRdb itself ran the multiplex PCR reads through MiXCR, one entry per CDR3 protein. The sample yields 500,000 to 750,000 distinct CDR3 sequences, 13% to 15% seen once. Study-level points and caveats: A 13 V-J signature model discriminated ophthalmopathy versus stable hyperthyroidism.

Germline CDR1 and CDR2: LNHDA and SQIVND (reference sequence). Trimming pared 5 bases from V and 2 bases from J, leaving 15 bases between. This CDR3 is built from 15 residues. This chain connects TRBV19 to TRBJ1-1; D ambiguous. The specimen was blood. This receptor was taken from a woman aged 18-29 years with Graves' ophthalmopathy. CDR3 sequence (DNA): TGTGCCAGTAGTCGACACCCGCGGCGTAACACTGAAGCTTTCTTT. Its protein is CASSRHPRRNTEAFF.